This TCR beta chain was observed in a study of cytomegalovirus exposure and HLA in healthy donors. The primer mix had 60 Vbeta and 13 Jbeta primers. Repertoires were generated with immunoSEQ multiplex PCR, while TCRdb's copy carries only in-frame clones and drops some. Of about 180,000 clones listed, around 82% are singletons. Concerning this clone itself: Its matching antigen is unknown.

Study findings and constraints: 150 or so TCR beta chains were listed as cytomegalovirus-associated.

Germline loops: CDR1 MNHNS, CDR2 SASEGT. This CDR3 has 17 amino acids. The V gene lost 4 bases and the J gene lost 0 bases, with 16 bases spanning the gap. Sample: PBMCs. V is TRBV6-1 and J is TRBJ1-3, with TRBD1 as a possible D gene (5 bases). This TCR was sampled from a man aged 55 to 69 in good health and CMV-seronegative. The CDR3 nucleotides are TGTGCCAGCAGTGGGAGTGGGGGGACCTACTCTGGAAACACCATATATTTT. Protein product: CASSGSGGTYSGNTIYF.